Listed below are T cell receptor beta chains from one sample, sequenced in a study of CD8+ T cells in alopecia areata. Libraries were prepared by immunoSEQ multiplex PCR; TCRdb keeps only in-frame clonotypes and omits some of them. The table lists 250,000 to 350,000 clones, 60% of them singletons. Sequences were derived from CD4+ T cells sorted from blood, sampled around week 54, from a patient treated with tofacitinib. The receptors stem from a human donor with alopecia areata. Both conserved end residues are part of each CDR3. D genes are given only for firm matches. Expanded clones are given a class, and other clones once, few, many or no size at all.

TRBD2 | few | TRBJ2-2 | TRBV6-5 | CASRIGLAGPGELFF | TGTGCCAGCAGGATTGGACTAGCGGGTCCCGGGGAGCTGTTTTTT
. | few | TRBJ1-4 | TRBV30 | CAWSSTLGKLFF | TGTGCCTGGAGTTCAACGCTTGGAAAACTGTTTTTT
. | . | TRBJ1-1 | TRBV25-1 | CASSDWGDVVEAFF | TGTGCCAGCAGTGATTGGGGTGATGTTGTAGAAGCTTTCTTT
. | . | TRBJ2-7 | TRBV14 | CASSPGPGQPSYYEQYF | TGTGCCAGCAGCCCCGGCCCAGGACAGCCTTCCTATTACGAGCAGTACTTC
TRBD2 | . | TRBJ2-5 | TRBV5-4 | CASSMGTRLEETQYF | TGTGCCAGCAGCATGGGGACTAGGTTAGAGGAGACCCAGTACTTC
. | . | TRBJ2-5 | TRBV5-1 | CASRRDTTPGTQYF | TGCGCCAGCAGGCGGGACACCACCCCAGGGACCCAGTACTTC
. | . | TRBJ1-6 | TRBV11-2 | CASSFWQVNSPLHF | TGTGCCAGCAGCTTTTGGCAGGTTAATTCACCCCTCCACTTT
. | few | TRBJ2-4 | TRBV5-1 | CASSLAEGNIQYF | TGCGCCAGCAGCTTGGCGGAGGGGAACATTCAGTACTTC
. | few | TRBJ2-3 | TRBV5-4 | CASSFRGNQAQYF | TGTGCCAGCAGCTTTCGGGGGAACCAAGCGCAGTATTTT
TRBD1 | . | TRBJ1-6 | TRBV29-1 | CSVGQGENSPLHF | TGCAGCGTGGGACAGGGGGAGAATTCACCCCTCCACTTT
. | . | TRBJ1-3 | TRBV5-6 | CASRSSEVSSGNTIYF | TGTGCCAGCAGATCCTCAGAGGTCTCCTCTGGAAACACCATATATTTT
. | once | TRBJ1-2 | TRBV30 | CAWSVGQNYGYTF | TGTGCCTGGAGTGTAGGGCAGAACTATGGCTACACCTTC
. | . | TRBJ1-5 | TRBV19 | CASSIDGTTGAQHF | TGTGCCAGTAGTATAGACGGCACCACGGGGGCCCAGCATTTT
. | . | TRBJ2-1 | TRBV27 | CASSSSVVAVMNEQFF | TGTGCCAGCAGCTCCTCGGTGGTAGCGGTCATGAATGAGCAGTTCTTC
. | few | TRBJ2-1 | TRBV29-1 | CSVSLGANEQFF | TGCAGCGTTTCCTTGGGGGCAAATGAGCAGTTCTTC
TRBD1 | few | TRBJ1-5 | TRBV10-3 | CAISEGTVNQPQHF | TGTGCCATCAGTGAGGGGACAGTGAATCAGCCCCAGCATTTT
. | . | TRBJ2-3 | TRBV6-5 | CASSYLAPGTTDTQYF | TGTGCCAGCAGTTACCTAGCGCCGGGCACCACAGATACGCAGTATTTT
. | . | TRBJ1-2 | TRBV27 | CASSHTPKGNGYTF | TGTGCCAGCAGTCACACCCCCAAGGGAAACGGCTACACCTTC
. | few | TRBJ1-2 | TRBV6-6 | CASTPRAYGYTF | TGTGCCAGTACTCCGCGGGCCTATGGCTACACCTTC
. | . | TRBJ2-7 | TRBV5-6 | CASSLTWTGKYEQYF | TGTGCCAGCAGCTTAACCTGGACGGGGAAGTACGAGCAGTACTTC
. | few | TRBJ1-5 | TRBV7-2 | CASSPDRSNQPQHF | TGTGCCAGCAGCCCCGACAGGAGCAATCAGCCCCAGCATTTT
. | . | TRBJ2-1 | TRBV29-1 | CSVTRQVNEQFF | TGCAGCGTCACTAGACAGGTCAATGAGCAGTTCTTC
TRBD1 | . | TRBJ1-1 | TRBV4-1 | CASGVDRGNTEAFF | TGCGCCAGCGGGGTGGACAGGGGGAACACTGAAGCTTTCTTT
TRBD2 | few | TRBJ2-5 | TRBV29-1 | CSVIQRGQETQYF | TGCAGCGTTATTCAGCGGGGTCAAGAGACCCAGTACTTC
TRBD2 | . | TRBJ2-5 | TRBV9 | CASSARSGLTETQYF | TGTGCCAGCAGCGCCCGTAGCGGGTTGACAGAGACCCAGTACTTC
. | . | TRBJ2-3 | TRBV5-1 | CASSLGRYTDTQYF | TGCGCCAGCAGCTTGGGGCGGTACACAGATACGCAGTATTTT
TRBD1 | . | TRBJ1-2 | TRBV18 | CASSATGGDYGYTF | TGTGCCAGCTCTGCCACAGGGGGCGACTATGGCTACACCTTC
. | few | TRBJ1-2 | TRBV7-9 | CASSSSLGYTF | TGTGCCAGCAGCTCGTCTCTTGGCTACACCTTC
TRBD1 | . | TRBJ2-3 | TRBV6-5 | CASRQGASTDTQYF | TGTGCCAGCCGACAGGGGGCTAGCACAGATACGCAGTATTTT
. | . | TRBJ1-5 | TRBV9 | CASSVGHNNQPQHF | TGTGCCAGCAGCGTGGGACATAACAATCAGCCCCAGCATTTT
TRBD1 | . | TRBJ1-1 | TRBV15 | CATSRALTGGTEAFF | TGTGCCACCAGCAGAGCCCTGACAGGGGGTACTGAAGCTTTCTTT
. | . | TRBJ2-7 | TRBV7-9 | CASSLAGGVNEQYF | TGTGCCAGCAGCTTAGCCGGTGGAGTGAACGAGCAGTACTTC
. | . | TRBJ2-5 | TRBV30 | CAWNGGVGTQYF | TGTGCCTGGAACGGGGGAGTAGGGACCCAGTACTTC
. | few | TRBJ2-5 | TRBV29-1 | CSVDPTGLETQYF | TGCAGCGTGGATCCTACGGGGTTAGAGACCCAGTACTTC
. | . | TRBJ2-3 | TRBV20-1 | CSARSGDTQYF | TGCAGTGCCAGGTCGGGAGATACGCAGTATTTT
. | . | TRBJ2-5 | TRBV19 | CASPVTETQYF | TGTGCCAGCCCTGTGACCGAGACCCAGTACTTC
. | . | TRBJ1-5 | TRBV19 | CASSKLRNQPQHF | TGTGCCAGTAGTAAATTGAGGAATCAGCCCCAGCATTTT
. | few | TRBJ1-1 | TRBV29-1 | CSVSPGRDGDTEAFF | TGCAGCGTCTCCCCCGGGCGGGACGGGGACACTGAAGCTTTCTTT
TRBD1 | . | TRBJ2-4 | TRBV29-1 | CSVGTGVAKNIQYF | TGCAGCGTAGGGACAGGGGTAGCCAAAAACATTCAGTACTTC
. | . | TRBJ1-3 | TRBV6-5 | CASSYGHGDTIYF | TGTGCCAGCAGTTACGGCCACGGGGACACCATATATTTT
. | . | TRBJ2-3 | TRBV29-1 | CSGGSWDSTDTQYF | TGCAGCGGGGGGAGTTGGGACAGCACAGATACGCAGTATTTT
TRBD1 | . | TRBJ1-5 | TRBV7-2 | CASSLGTEGQPQHF | TGTGCCAGCAGCCTTGGGACAGAGGGTCAGCCCCAGCATTTT
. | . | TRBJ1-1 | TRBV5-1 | CASSLEGRGDEAFF | TGCGCCAGCAGCTTGGAGGGGAGGGGAGATGAAGCTTTCTTT
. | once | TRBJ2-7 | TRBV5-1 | CASSIRDGGTYEQYF | TGCGCCAGCAGCATCCGGGACGGAGGGACCTACGAGCAGTACTTC
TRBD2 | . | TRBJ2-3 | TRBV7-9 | CASSVRLAGEITDTQYF | TGTGCCAGCAGCGTCCGACTAGCGGGGGAGATCACAGATACGCAGTATTTT
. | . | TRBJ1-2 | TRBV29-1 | CSVEVTGLGGYTF | TGCAGCGTTGAAGTGACTGGTTTGGGTGGCTACACCTTC
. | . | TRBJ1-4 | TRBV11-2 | CASSIGRGPGEKLFF | TGTGCCAGCAGCATCGGACGGGGACCTGGGGAAAAACTGTTTTTT
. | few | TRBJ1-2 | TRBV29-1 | CSVGLSYGYTF | TGCAGCGTTGGGTTATCCTATGGCTACACCTTC
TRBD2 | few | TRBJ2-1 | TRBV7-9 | CASSREGHYNEQFF | TGTGCCAGCAGCCGGGAGGGGCATTATAATGAGCAGTTCTTC
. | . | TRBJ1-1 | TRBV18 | CASSPLGRAAEAFF | TGTGCCAGCTCACCATTAGGCAGGGCGGCTGAAGCTTTCTTT
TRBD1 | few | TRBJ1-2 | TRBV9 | CASSVRSGTGTGYTF | TGTGCCAGCAGTGTGAGGTCCGGGACAGGGACTGGCTACACCTTC
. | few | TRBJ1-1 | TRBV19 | CASTPPWQLAGEAFF | TGTGCCAGTACCCCCCCCTGGCAGCTAGCGGGTGAAGCTTTCTTT
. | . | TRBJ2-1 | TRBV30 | CAWAGAYNEQFF | TGTGCCTGGGCAGGGGCCTACAATGAGCAGTTCTTC